The 13 T cell receptor beta chains below all came from one sample that was sequenced in a study of beta chain features in type 1 diabetes (dated by TCRdb to the late 2010s). Library preparation employed the immunoSEQ multiplex PCR assay. All of the isolated RNA was reverse transcribed with the High Capacity cDNA Reverse Transcription Kit, so expressed TCRB transcripts were sequenced. Entries here come from immuneACCESS through TCRdb and include only in-frame sequences with V and J called. Some clones fail to appear in such tables; in the studies checked, an unresolved V gene covers under half of the shortfall, and the cause of the remainder is unknown. In all, the sample holds some 27,000 clones, and 65% of those were seen once. The ten largest clones take up around 2.5% of the sample. No antigen has been assigned to these receptors. Beyond this particular receptor, the publication reports: In all four CD4+ subsets, TCRB CDR3 length was moderately but significantly shorter in type 1 diabetes patients.

The specimen was Tregs from blood. The cell subset or site label corresponds to: regulatory CD4+ T cells. The source of these receptors is a young woman with type 1 diabetes.

This chain uses TRBV28 with TRBJ2-7; 9 bases fit TRBD2. This CDR3 contains 14 residues. From germline, CDR1 is MDHEN and CDR2 SYDVKM. Germline trimming cut 2 bases from V and 7 bases from J; bases unmatched to any gene: 6. In DNA form, the CDR3 reads TGTGCCAGCAGTTTACTAGCGGGGCTAGGGGAGCAGTACTTC. It yields the protein CASSLLAGLGEQYF.

There are a few counts of this clone. The chain joins TRBV29-1 to TRBJ1-2, with TRBD1 identical over 9 bases. Per the germline V gene, CDR1 is SQVTM and CDR2 is ANQGSEA. The CDR3 covers 13 residues. V lost 0 bases, J lost 4 bases, and 0 bases stayed unmatched. The CDR3 bases are TGCAGCGTTGAAGAGACAGGGGGCTATGGCTACACCTTC. Translating gives CSVEETGGYGYTF. Supplemented by reference TRBV29-1 and TRBJ1-2, the full variable domain reads SAVISQKPSRDICQRGTSLTIQCQVDSQVTMMFWYRQQPGQSLTLIATANQGSEATYESGFVIDKFPISRPNLTFSTLTVSNMSPEDSSIYLCSVEETGGYGYTFGSGTRLTVV.

The gene calls are TRBV29-1 and TRBJ2-7, with 9 bases aligning to TRBD1. Germline V gene sequence: CDR1 SQVTM, CDR2 ANQGSEA. Trimming at V came to 7 bases and at J to 2 bases, leaving 3 bases not matched to a gene. The CDR3 is 12 amino acids. The CDR3, as DNA: TGCAGCGCGACAGGGGGGACCTACGAGCAGTACTTC. As protein: CSATGGTYEQYF.

The chain employs TRBV6-6 and TRBJ1-2, with 10 positions matching TRBD1. The CDR3 length is 14 residues. CDR1 and CDR2 from the germline V gene are MNHNY and SVGAGI (reference sequence). The ends lost 6 bases at V and 2 bases at J; junction bases unmatched: 3. The CDR3 DNA reads as TGTGCCAGCAGGGGACAGGGGCCCAACTATGGCTACACCTTC. Encoded protein: CASRGQGPNYGYTF.

The chain recombines TRBV5-6 with TRBJ2-1; possible D gene TRBD1, 6 bases. Germline V gene sequence: CDR1 SGHDT, CDR2 YYEEEE. This CDR3 contains 16 residues. V gave up 0 bases and J gave up 1 base, with 11 bases separating them. The CDR3 bases are TGTGCCAGCAGCTTGGTCGGGGACAAATCCTACAATGAGCAGTTCTTC. Translated: CASSLVGDKSYNEQFF. Using reference TRBV5-6 and TRBJ2-1 for the parts outside the CDR3, the full variable domain is DAGVTQSPTHLIKTRGQQVTLRCSPKSGHDTVSWYQQALGQGPQFIFQYYEEEERQRGNFPDRFSGHQFPNYSSELNVNALLLGDSALYLCASSLVGDKSYNEQFFGPGTRLTVL.

V is TRBV30 and J is TRBJ2-2; TRBD1 is a possible D gene (6 bases). This CDR3 spans 16 amino acids. CDR1 GTSNPN and CDR2 SVGIG come from the germline V gene (reference sequence). Deletions cut 1 base from V and 2 bases from J, with 14 bases between. CDR3 amino acids: CAWSGNGQINTGELFF. The CDR3 coding sequence is TGTGCCTGGAGTGGAAACGGACAGATAAACACCGGGGAGCTGTTTTTT.

V is TRBV29-1 and J is TRBJ2-5, with D maybe TRBD2 (6 bases). Matching the DNA end better, TRBJ2-7 makes the J call doubtful. The CDR3 extends over 12 amino acids. Germline V gene data show CDR1 as SQVTM and CDR2 as ANQGSEA. The CDR3 here is CSVARGSYEQYF. The CDR3 coding sequence is TGCAGCGTTGCGCGGGGCTCCTACGAGCAGTACTTC.

This clone was picked up one time. The J gene is TRBJ2-5, the V gene TRBV5-1; TRBD1 matches 9 bases. With V trimmed by 9 bases and J by 5 bases, 8 bases remained unmatched. Germline V gives CDR1 SGHRS, CDR2 YFSETQ. The length of the CDR3 is 13 residues. In DNA, the CDR3 is TGCGCCACGGCCGGGACAGGGTCCGAGACCCAGTACTTC. This codes for CATAGTGSETQYF.

The V gene is TRBV7-6, the J gene TRBJ2-7; TRBD1 might be the D (6 bases). The CDR3 is 15 residues long. V lost 4 bases and J lost 2, with 15 bases in between. Germline assignment: CDR1 SGHVS and CDR2 FNYEAQ. This CDR3 is CASSSGPGQTYEQYF. The DNA for the CDR3 is TGTGCCAGCAGCTCCGGGCCGGGACAAACCTACGAGCAGTACTTC.

This chain connects TRBV10-3 to TRBJ2-1, with a weak D call TRBD1 (6 bases). Germline values: CDR1 ENHRY, CDR2 SYGVKD. Trimming removed 2 bases from V and 5 bases from J, with 10 bases in between. CDR3 length: 14 residues. This CDR3 reads CAISENRDHNEQFF. DNA for the CDR3: TGTGCCATCAGTGAGAACAGGGACCACAATGAGCAGTTCTTC.

This clone was seen only a few times. V is TRBV28 and J is TRBJ2-7; 9 positions match TRBD1. Germline CDR1 is MDHEN and CDR2 is SYDVKM. The CDR3 has 15 amino acids. Trimming removed 0 bases from V and 3 bases from J; junction bases left unmatched: 3. The DNA for the CDR3 is TGTGCCAGCAGTTTATGGGGACAGGGCGGCTACGAGCAGTACTTC. Its protein is CASSLWGQGGYEQYF.

The table lists this clone with a count of one. The chain carries TRBV6-1 and TRBJ1-2, with TRBD1 as a possible D gene (5 bases). The CDR3 length is 14 residues. V lost 5 bases to trimming and J lost 5 bases, with 15 bases between them. The germline V gene encodes CDR1 MNHNS and CDR2 SASEGT. In nucleotides, the CDR3 is TGTGCCAGCAGTAATAGACAGAGGTGGTATGGCTACACCTTC. Translated, it gives CASSNRQRWYGYTF.

The chain carries TRBV5-4 and TRBJ2-2; D is ambiguous. CDR3 size: 11 residues. The ends were cut back, 1 base at V and 7 bases at J, with 2 bases in the middle. CDR1 and CDR2 from the germline V gene are SGHNT and YYREEE (reference sequence). For the CDR3, the DNA is TGTGCCAGCAGCTTGCTCGGGGAGCTGTTTTTT. Translated: CASSLLGELFF. The whole variable domain, filled in from reference TRBV5-4 and TRBJ2-2, reads ETGVTQSPTHLIKTRGQQVTLRCSSQSGHNTVSWYQQALGQGPQFIFQYYREEENGRGNFPPRFSGLQFPNYSSELNVNALELDDSALYLCASSLLGELFFGEGSRLTVL.